This T cell receptor (beta chain) derives from a study of HIV-infected children after antiretroviral therapy interruption. The wider study: Median age was approximately 10 years (interruption) and 7 to 8 years (continuous). EBV and CMV exposure was recorded in most children.

Findings and limits, study-wide: Sorted CD45RA+ naive cells might include minor non-naive CD45RA+ cells.

Unique molecular identifiers were included in an RNA-based 3' RACE TCR library. TCRdb re-derived calls from the 3' RACE reads in MiXCR, one entry per CDR3 protein. The table shows about 89,000 distinct CDR3 sequences, with 6% to 8.5% occurring only once. Sample treatment: PENTA 11 planned treatment interruption arm or continuous ART arm. Samples needed at least 5 million viable cryopreserved PBMCs. At least ten counts were recorded for this clonotype. Its specificity is not known. This receptor was obtained from a pool of human donors with HIV. The sample consisted of CD45RA+ CD4+ T cells from PBMCs, pooled from several time points, taken from a donor given antiretroviral therapy, either interrupted or continuous. Indicated subset: naive CD4+ CD45RA+ CD45RO- T cells.

The CDR3 region is CASSWERGVNYGYTF. The CDR3 coding sequence is TGCGCCAGCAGCTGGGAGAGGGGGGTGAACTATGGCTACACCTTC. The chain combines TRBV4-1 with TRBJ1-2; D might be TRBD1 (6 bases). Trimming removed 5 bases at V and 2 bases at J, with 15 bases between. Germline V gene sequence: CDR1 MGHRA, CDR2 YSYEKL. CDR3 length: 15 residues.